The 31 T cell receptor beta chains listed next were all sequenced from one sample in a study of CD8 T cells in ankylosing spondylitis. Points from the study as a whole: Blood from ankylosing spondylitis patients appeared to carry a characteristic roughly 8-variant TCR beta motif.

MiXCR, applied by TCRdb to the 5' RACE reads, yields one record per CDR3 protein. This sample yields fewer than 550,000 distinct CDR3 sequences, of which 5.3% are seen a single time; approximately 4% belongs to the top ten. These receptors lack a known antigen. The sample taken for sequencing was blood, either unsorted or a sorted T cell fraction (not recorded which). The receptors here all came from a male donor with ankylosing spondylitis.

This clonotype was picked up many times. The gene calls are TRBV6-1 and TRBJ2-7; 8 nucleotides match TRBD1. V dropped 7 bases and J dropped 6; count of bases not matched to a gene: 17. This CDR3 has 16 residues. Germline assignment: CDR1 MNHNS and CDR2 SASEGT. CDR3 sequence (DNA): TGTGCCAGCACCCGGCGATTGTGGGAGACAGGGGCCGAGCAGTACTTC. This sequence encodes CASTRRLWETGAEQYF.

In its sample, this clonotype was seen a few times. The chain couples TRBV20-1 to TRBJ2-1; unclear D gene. V lost 3 bases to trimming and J lost 8 bases, with 8 bases between them. Per the germline V gene, CDR1 is DFQATT and CDR2 is SNEGSKA (reference sequence). CDR3 length: 11 amino acids. The CDR3 protein is CSASSRDEQFF. The CDR3 DNA reads TGCAGTGCTAGCTCACGGGATGAGCAGTTCTTC.

The chain employs TRBV11-2 and TRBJ2-1, with D possibly matching TRBD2 (6 bases). The CDR3 sequence is 18 residues long. The germline CDR1 and CDR2 sequences are SGHAT and FQNNGV. With 0 bases removed from V and 3 bases from J, the gap between germline ends came to 18 bases. CDR3 amino acids: CASSLETGAVAFYNEQFF. CDR3 nucleotide sequence: TGTGCCAGCAGCTTAGAGACGGGAGCCGTCGCCTTCTACAATGAGCAGTTCTTC.

This clonotype has at least ten counts. V is TRBV7-2 and J is TRBJ2-3; D is ambiguous. Looked up from germline, CDR1 is SGHTA and CDR2 is FQGNSA. V lost 4 bases to trimming and J lost 6 bases, with 17 bases between them. CDR3 length equals 15 residues. The CDR3 DNA follows: TGTGCCAGCAGCTACTGGACCGTCTCCCCCGATACGCAGTATTTT. Residues: CASSYWTVSPDTQYF.

In this sample, this clonotype turned up a few times. This sequence joins TRBV19 and TRBJ2-6; 10 bases line up with TRBD1. The V gene end was trimmed by 10 bases and the J gene end by 0 bases; junction bases not matched to a gene: 6. This CDR3 contains 16 residues. The germline CDR1 and CDR2 sequences are LNHDA and SQIVND (reference sequence). This CDR3 is CANLRTGGSGANVLTF. The DNA for the CDR3 is TGTGCCAATTTGAGGACAGGGGGCTCTGGGGCCAACGTCCTGACTTTC.

This clonotype was seen repeatedly, ten times or more. The gene calls are TRBV7-3 and TRBJ2-1; D call uncertain. The CDR3 is made up of 15 amino acids. Germline V gene sequence: CDR1 SGHTA, CDR2 FQGTGA. Trimming cost V 7 bases and J 0 bases, with 13 bases left between them. The CDR3 coding sequence is TGTGCCAGCACTTTGACCCAAAGCTCCTACAATGAGCAGTTCTTC. Protein sequence: CASTLTQSSYNEQFF.

This clonotype appeared many times. This CDR3 is CASSLLRTGGTDTQYF. The CDR3 bases are TGTGCCAGCAGCCTTCTTAGGACAGGGGGCACAGATACGCAGTATTTT. The gene calls are TRBV11-2 and TRBJ2-3; the match to TRBD1 covers 9 bases. Germline CDR1 reads SGHAT; CDR2 reads FQNNGV. The CDR3 covers 16 residues. Unmatched junction bases numbered 7, after V lost 5 bases and J lost 1 base.

Many counts were recorded for this clonotype. V usage is TRBV20-1 and J usage is TRBJ2-4; D uncertain. The germline V and J ends were trimmed by 1 base and 0 bases, with 10 bases remaining between them. Germline V gene sequence: CDR1 DFQATT, CDR2 SNEGSKA (reference sequence). This CDR3 spans 15 amino acids. CDR3: CSARAVYPAKNIQYF. For the CDR3, the DNA is TGCAGTGCTAGAGCTGTCTATCCAGCCAAAAACATTCAGTACTTC.

The J gene is TRBJ2-2, the V gene TRBV18; D is unresolved. The CDR3 extends over 16 amino acids. Trimming removed 6 bases from V and 0 bases from J, with 14 bases in between. The germline gives CDR1 KGHSH, CDR2 LQKENI. The CDR3 nucleotides read TGTGCCAGCTCCCCCACGGCTGTAGCGAACACCGGGGAGCTGTTTTTT. Its protein is CASSPTAVANTGELFF.

This clonotype came up many times. The chain has TRBV20-1 and TRBJ2-7; no reliable D call. The CDR3 runs to 14 residues. Germline CDR1 DFQATT, CDR2 SNEGSKA (reference sequence). V shed 0 bases and J shed 2 bases, with 11 bases lying between them. CDR3 sequence (DNA): TGCAGTGCTAGAGATAAGGTGCGGACCTACGAGCAGTACTTC. Its translation: CSARDKVRTYEQYF.

This clonotype came up many times. The chain couples TRBV5-1 to TRBJ2-7; the D gene is possibly TRBD1 (6 bases). Matching the DNA end better, TRBJ2-5 makes the J call doubtful. Germline values: CDR1 SGHRS, CDR2 YFSETQ. This CDR3 has 14 residues. The CDR3 protein is CASSYRGQGQTQYF. CDR3 sequence (DNA): TGCGCCAGCAGCTATAGGGGACAAGGTCAGACCCAGTACTTC.

This clonotype was recorded at least ten times. The CDR3 is CSARDRGGANVLTF. The CDR3 DNA reads TGCAGTGCTAGAGACAGGGGGGGGGCCAACGTCCTGACTTTC. This rearrangement joins TRBV20-1 to TRBJ2-6; 7 bases match TRBD1. V gave up 0 bases and J gave up 4 bases; unmatched junction bases: 0. The CDR3 has 14 residues. The germline V gene encodes CDR1 DFQATT and CDR2 SNEGSKA (reference sequence).

This clonotype was picked up many times. The V and J genes are TRBV10-3 and TRBJ2-1; D uncertain. The CDR3 consists of 12 residues. V gave up 2 bases and J gave up 6 bases, with 5 bases separating them. Germline values: CDR1 ENHRY, CDR2 SYGVKD. CDR3 nucleotides: TGTGCCATCAGTGAGAGGAGCAATGAGCAGTTCTTC. Amino acid sequence: CAISERSNEQFF.

This clonotype appeared a few times. The J gene is TRBJ2-7, the V gene TRBV7-9; weak D call: TRBD2 (6 bases). V was trimmed by 5 bases and J by 7 bases, leaving 18 bases between them. Germline assignment: CDR1 SEHNR and CDR2 FQNEAQ (reference sequence). This CDR3 has 14 residues. CDR3 sequence reads: CASSRWDSIGEQYF. The CDR3 region has the DNA TGTGCCAGCAGCCGTTGGGACTCCATTGGGGAGCAGTACTTC.

The V and J genes are TRBV6-5 and TRBJ2-1; the D gene could be TRBD1 or TRBD2 (6 bases each). Germline V gene lookup returns CDR1 MNHEY and CDR2 SVGAGI. V was shortened by 2 bases and J by 3 bases, with 17 bases between the two germline ends. This CDR3 spans 17 amino acids. CDR3 nucleotide sequence: TGTGCCAGCAGTTACCTGGGGGGCGGCGGGGACTACAATGAGCAGTTCTTC. Protein: CASSYLGGGGDYNEQFF.

This clonotype was counted at least ten times. The CDR3 bases are TGTGCCAGCAGTTTAGCAGGGGTTAATCAGCCCCAGCATTTT. This gives the protein CASSLAGVNQPQHF. V gene TRBV12-3 or TRBV12-4 combines with J gene TRBJ1-5, with D possibly being TRBD1 (5 bases). V shed 0 bases and J shed 4 bases, with 7 bases lying between them. The CDR3 spans 14 residues.

This clonotype was counted many times. The chain is built from TRBV28 and TRBJ2-7; 9 nucleotides align to TRBD1. This CDR3 contains 14 residues. The trim removed 4 bases at V and 6 bases at J, leaving 7 bases unmatched. Germline assignment: CDR1 MDHEN and CDR2 SYDVKM. The DNA of the CDR3 is TGTGCCAGCAGTTCCGGGACAGGGTTTCCCGAGCAGTACTTC. Translated, it gives CASSSGTGFPEQYF.

The sample holds a few counts of this clonotype. V usage is TRBV6-2 or TRBV6-3 and J usage is TRBJ2-7, with D maybe TRBD2 (6 bases). With 2 bases removed from V and 3 bases from J, the gap between germline ends came to 14 bases. Germline CDR1 is MNHEY and CDR2 is SVGEGT. The CDR3 spans 15 residues. The CDR3 protein is CASSYPGTDFYEQYF. The DNA for the CDR3 is TGTGCCAGCAGTTACCCCGGGACTGACTTCTACGAGCAGTACTTC.

This clonotype was seen repeatedly, ten times or more. The rearrangement joins TRBV27 to TRBJ2-7; possibly TRBD1 for D (6 bases). Trimming removed 6 bases from V and 5 bases from J, with 17 bases in between. In germline, CDR1 is MNHEY, CDR2 SMNVEV (reference sequence). This CDR3 contains 14 residues. The CDR3 DNA reads TGTGCCAGCAGCCCCAGGGGAGTGGGGGACGAGCAGTACTTC. This encodes CASSPRGVGDEQYF.

Many counts were recorded for this clonotype. The rearrangement uses TRBV12-3 or TRBV12-4 and TRBJ2-5; maybe TRBD1 (6 bases). The CDR3 length is 13 residues. Trimming shortened V by 4 bases and J by 4 bases, and 10 bases separated the two germline ends. CDR3 sequence (DNA): TGTGCCAGCAGTTACAGGGATTCAGAGACCCAGTACTTC. This translates into CASSYRDSETQYF.

A word on this clonotype: An end of the junction differs from the germline gene, which may be a read error. The gene calls are TRBV7-7 and TRBJ1-2; D gene uncertain. The CDR3 runs to 15 residues. Germline V gene sequence: CDR1 SSHAT, CDR2 FNYEAQ (reference sequence). DNA for the CDR3: TGTGCTAGCAGCTTAGGTGGCGGATTTGGCTATGGCTACACCTTC. Protein: CASSLGGGFGYGYTF.

This clonotype was seen at least ten times. The V and J genes are TRBV6-1 and TRBJ2-2, with TRBD2 identical over 8 bases. The CDR3 is 16 residues long. V trimming: 5 bases; J trimming: 7 bases; junction bases outside the gene matches: 12. Germline loops: CDR1 MNHNS, CDR2 SASEGT. The CDR3 sequence is CASSPFGRAVVGELFF. The CDR3 DNA follows: TGTGCCAGCAGTCCCTTCGGGAGGGCCGTTGTCGGGGAGCTGTTTTTT.

This clonotype was seen repeatedly, ten times or more. The chain is built from TRBV4-2 and TRBJ2-1; 8 bases match TRBD1. CDR3 length: 13 amino acids. The germline V gene has CDR1 LGHNA and CDR2 YNFKEQ. V shed 3 bases, J shed 7 bases, and the junction held 2 bases outside the gene matches. DNA for the CDR3: TGTGCCAGCAGCCACACAGGGGGGAATGAGCAGTTCTTC. Translating it yields CASSHTGGNEQFF.

The rearrangement uses TRBV10-1 and TRBJ2-7, with 9 positions matching TRBD1. Germline CDR1 WNHNN, CDR2 SYGVQD (reference sequence). Germline trimming cut 11 bases from V and 3 bases from J; bases unmatched to any gene: 11. The CDR3 spans 14 residues. CDR3 coding DNA: TGCGCCCCAAGAGGGAGGACAGGGGTCTACGAGCAGTACTTC. It specifies CAPRGRTGVYEQYF.

This clonotype was detected ten times or more. This sequence joins TRBV5-5 and TRBJ1-6; D gene ambiguous. Germline V gene sequence: CDR1 SGHKS, CDR2 YYEKEE (reference sequence). This CDR3 is 13 amino acids long. Between the trimmed V and J ends, which lost 0 bases and 10 bases, there was a span of 8 bases. The CDR3 here is CASSLEAGSPLHF. CDR3 bases: TGTGCCAGCAGCTTGGAGGCCGGGTCACCCCTCCACTTT.

This clonotype was counted many times. J is TRBJ1-4 and V is TRBV29-1; TRBD1 agrees at 10 bases. CDR1 is SQVTM, CDR2 ANQGSEA, per germline. This CDR3 is 12 amino acids long. Trimming at V came to 7 bases and at J to 6 bases, leaving 2 bases not matched to a gene. Written as DNA, the CDR3 is TGCAGCGCGGGACAGGGGTATGAAAAACTGTTTTTT. It codes for CSAGQGYEKLFF.

Ten or more counts support this clonotype. V and J are TRBV29-1 and TRBJ2-5, with a tentative D call TRBD1 (6 bases). The germline CDR1 and CDR2 sequences are SQVTM and ANQGSEA. The CDR3 extends over 13 amino acids. Between the trimmed V and J ends, which lost 7 bases and 1 base, there was a span of 13 bases. CDR3 residues: CSATGWGQETQYF. The CDR3 DNA reads TGCAGCGCGACAGGTTGGGGCCAAGAGACCCAGTACTTC. The full variable domain, in which reference TRBV29-1 and TRBJ2-5 provide the parts outside the CDR3, is SAVISQKPSRDICQRGTSLTIQCQVDSQVTMMFWYRQQPGQSLTLIATANQGSEATYESGFVIDKFPISRPNLTFSTLTVSNMSPEDSSIYLCSATGWGQETQYFGPGTRLLVL.

This clonotype has just a few counts. Written as DNA, the CDR3 is TGTGCCAGCAGTTACTCGAAAACGGGCGCCCTTACCTACGAGCAGTACTTC. This translates into CASSYSKTGALTYEQYF. The chain combines TRBV6-5 with TRBJ2-7; no clear D. The CDR3 sequence is 17 residues long. V was pared by 0 bases and J by 2 bases, with 17 bases between. CDR1 and CDR2 (germline): MNHEY, SVGAGI.

This clonotype has a count of ten or more. This rearrangement joins TRBV7-2 to TRBJ2-7, with D maybe TRBD2 (5 bases). Germline V gene sequence: CDR1 SGHTA, CDR2 FQGNSA. With 5 bases removed from V and 0 bases from J, the gap between germline ends came to 14 bases. The CDR3 loop spans 15 amino acids. This CDR3 is CASSPGSPSSYEQYF. The CDR3 DNA reads TGTGCCAGCAGCCCGGGGAGTCCTAGCTCCTACGAGCAGTACTTC. The entire variable domain, with the rest obtained from reference TRBV7-2 and TRBJ2-7, is as follows: GAGVSQSPSNKVTEKGKDVELRCDPISGHTALYWYRQSLGQGLEFLIYFQGNSAPDKSGLPSDRFSAERTGGSVSTLTIQRTQQEDSAVYLCASSPGSPSSYEQYFGPGTRLTVT.

The table lists this clonotype with a count of one. A much larger clonotype is one base distant, so this may be a read error. V and J are TRBV27 and TRBJ1-6, with D possibly TRBD1 on 6 matching bases. The CDR3 contains 18 residues. From germline, CDR1 is MNHEY and CDR2 SMNVEV (reference sequence). The CDR3 loop is CPSSLSAGALSIGIHLHF. The CDR3 DNA is TGTCCCAGCAGTTTATCGGCAGGGGCCCTTAGTATCGGCATACACCTCCACTTT.

This clonotype was detected only a few times. This chain links TRBV10-3 with TRBJ2-5; perhaps TRBD1 as D (5 bases). Deletions cut 7 bases from V and 7 bases from J, with 13 bases between. Germline V gene data show CDR1 as ENHRY and CDR2 as SYGVKD. This CDR3 has 12 amino acids. CDR3: CAINQGPGTQYF. The CDR3 bases are TGTGCCATCAACCAGGGTCCGGGGACCCAGTACTTC.